This TCR beta chain was sequenced during a study of blood T cell repertoires in COVID-19. Study overall: Acute-phase and convalescent COVID-19 samples originated in the United States, Italy and Spain. T cells, B-cell-depleted T cells, or PBMCs provided the cDNA or gDNA that served as material.

From germline, CDR1 is MNHEY and CDR2 SVGAGI. The CDR3 contains 14 residues. V lost 1 base and J 4 bases, leaving 11 bases between the germline ends. Per the authors' pipeline: By means of reference gene primer amplification, nucleated cell counts were estimated. TCRdb's copy holds only in-frame clones and misses some; the assay was immunoSEQ multiplex PCR. V and J calls and clone size come straight from that table; D and trimming were deduced from the DNA. Altogether 150,000 or so clones are present, roughly four fifths being singletons, with the ten largest covering about a tenth. This rearrangement joins TRBV6-5 to TRBJ2-7; D possibly corresponds to TRBD2 (5 bases). The sequence came from a human donor in a cohort sampled during active COVID-19. The source material was peripheral blood. CDR3 nucleotides: TGTGCCAGCAGTTACTGGGATTCGGGATACGAGCAGTACTTC. As protein: CASSYWDSGYEQYF.